This TCR beta chain was sequenced during a study of T-cell memory formation after mild COVID-19. Study results and caveats: Detection of some responders pre-infection suggested pre-existing cross-reactive memory T cells participated.

This clonotype occurred a few times. Its antigen is not identified. The CDR3 is 14 residues long. CDR1 is DFQATT, CDR2 SNEGSKA, per germline (reference sequence). V lost 5 bases and J lost 5, with 18 bases in between. Using its own MiXCR run on the 5' RACE reads, TCRdb lists one record per CDR3 protein. Of around 470,000 distinct CDR3 sequences listed, 15% to 20% were seen once; the top ten hold roughly 8.4%. The TCR was taken from an adult woman who had mild COVID-19 (a few samples of this study predate the infection). Cell type and time point are not known. The rearrangement joins TRBV20-1 to TRBJ2-5; D is unresolved. The sample was PBMCs or a T cell subset sorted from them (not recorded which). The CDR3, as DNA: TGCAGTGCTCGGAGCCAGAAACGCTCGGAGACCCAGTACTTC. This codes for CSARSQKRSETQYF.